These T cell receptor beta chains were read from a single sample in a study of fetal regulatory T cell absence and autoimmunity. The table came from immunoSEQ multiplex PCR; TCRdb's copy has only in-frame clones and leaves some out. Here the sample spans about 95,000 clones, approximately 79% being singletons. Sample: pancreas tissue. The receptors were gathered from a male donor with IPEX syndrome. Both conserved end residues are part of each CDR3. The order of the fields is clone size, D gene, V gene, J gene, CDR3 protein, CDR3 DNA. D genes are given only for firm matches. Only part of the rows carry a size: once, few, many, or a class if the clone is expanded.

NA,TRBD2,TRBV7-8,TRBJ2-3,CASSFQRGETDTQYF,TGTGCCAGCAGCTTCCAGCGGGGGGAAACAGATACGCAGTATTTT
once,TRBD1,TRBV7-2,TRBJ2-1,CASSPIKGQVSYNEQFF,TGTGCCAGCAGCCCCATAAAGGGACAGGTCTCCTACAATGAGCAGTTCTTC
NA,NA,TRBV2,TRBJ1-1,CASRQSYLNTEAFF,TGTGCCAGCAGACAGTCCTACCTGAACACTGAAGCTTTCTTT
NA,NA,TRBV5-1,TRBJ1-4,CASSLGGYRGKLFF,TGCGCCAGCAGCTTGGGGGGTTACCGCGGAAAACTGTTTTTT
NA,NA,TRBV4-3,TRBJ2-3,CASSQDGLAATDTQYF,TGCGCCAGCAGCCAAGATGGTCTAGCTGCCACAGATACGCAGTATTTT
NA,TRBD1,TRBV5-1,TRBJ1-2,CASSTDRGSGGYTF,TGCGCCAGCAGCACGGACAGGGGGAGTGGTGGCTACACCTTC
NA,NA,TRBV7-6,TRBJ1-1,CASSFYSNTEAFF,TGTGCCAGCAGCTTTTACTCGAACACTGAAGCTTTCTTT
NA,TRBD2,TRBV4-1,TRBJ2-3,CASSQQSGGANTQYF,TGCGCCAGCAGCCAACAGAGCGGGGGAGCGAATACGCAGTATTTT
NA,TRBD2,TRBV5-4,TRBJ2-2,CASSRGTSGGRAGELFF,TGTGCCAGCAGCCGCGGGACTAGCGGGGGGAGGGCCGGGGAGCTGTTTTTT
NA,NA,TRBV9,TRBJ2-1,CASSTGSSYNEQFF,TGTGCCAGCAGCACAGGGAGCTCCTACAATGAGCAGTTCTTC
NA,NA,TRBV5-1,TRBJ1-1,CASSLDAPRTEAFF,TGCGCCAGCAGCTTGGACGCCCCTCGGACTGAAGCTTTCTTT
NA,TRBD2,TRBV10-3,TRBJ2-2,CAISEGLAGTGELFF,TGTGCCATCAGTGAGGGACTAGCGGGCACCGGGGAGCTGTTTTTT
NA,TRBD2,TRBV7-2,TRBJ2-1,CASRSTSGGPTYNEQFF,TGTGCCAGCAGGTCTACTAGCGGGGGGCCCACTTACAATGAGCAGTTCTTC
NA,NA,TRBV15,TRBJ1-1,CATSRDLRGRTEAFF,TGTGCCACCAGCAGAGATCTCCGGGGTCGCACTGAAGCTTTCTTT
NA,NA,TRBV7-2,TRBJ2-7,CASSGGSYEQYF,TGTGCCAGCAGCGGGGGCTCCTACGAGCAGTACTTC
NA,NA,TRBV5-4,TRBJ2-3,CASSLGDSGTDTQYF,TGTGCCAGCAGCTTGGGGGACTCCGGCACAGATACGCAGTATTTT
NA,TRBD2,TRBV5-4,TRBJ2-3,CASSSGTSGTDTQYF,TGTGCCAGCAGCTCCGGGACTAGCGGCACAGATACGCAGTATTTT
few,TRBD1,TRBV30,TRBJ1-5,CAWSRDRGNQPQHF,TGTGCCTGGAGCCGCGACAGGGGAAATCAGCCCCAGCATTTT
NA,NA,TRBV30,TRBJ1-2,CAWSAQLRPNYGYTF,TGTGCCTGGAGTGCCCAGCTAAGGCCTAACTATGGCTACACCTTC
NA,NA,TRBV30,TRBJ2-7,CAWAGPSSYEQYF,TGTGCCTGGGCCGGGCCGAGCTCCTACGAGCAGTACTTC
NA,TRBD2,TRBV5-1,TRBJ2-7,CASSLWREGEQYF,TGCGCCAGCAGCTTGTGGCGGGAGGGGGAGCAGTACTTC
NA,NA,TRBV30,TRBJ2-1,CAWTPFSNNEQFF,TGTGCCTGGACTCCTTTCAGCAACAATGAGCAGTTCTTC
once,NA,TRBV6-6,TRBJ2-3,CASSYGGPTQYF,TGTGCCAGCAGTTATGGCGGGCCAACGCAGTATTTT
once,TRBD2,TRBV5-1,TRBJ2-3,CASSSDTGTSGRARTDTQYF,TGCGCCAGCAGCTCGGATACCGGGACTAGCGGGAGGGCCCGCACAGATACGCAGTATTTT
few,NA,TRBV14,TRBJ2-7,CASSQDLTYEQYF,TGTGCCAGCAGCCAAGACCTGACCTACGAGCAGTACTTC
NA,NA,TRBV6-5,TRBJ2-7,CASSYSHNYEQYF,TGTGCCAGCAGTTACTCTCACAACTACGAGCAGTACTTC
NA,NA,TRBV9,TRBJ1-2,CASSAGGSYGYTF,TGTGCCAGCAGCGCGGGCGGCTCCTATGGCTACACCTTC
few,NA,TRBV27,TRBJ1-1,CASSRTSMNTEAFF,TGTGCCAGCTCTAGGACGAGCATGAACACTGAAGCTTTCTTT
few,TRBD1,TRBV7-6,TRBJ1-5,CASSARTGTNQPQHF,TGTGCCAGCAGCGCACGGACAGGGACCAATCAGCCCCAGCATTTT
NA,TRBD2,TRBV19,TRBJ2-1,CASSIDLLAGVYNEQFF,TGTGCCAGTAGTATCGACCTCTTAGCGGGAGTCTACAATGAGCAGTTCTTC
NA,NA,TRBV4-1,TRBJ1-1,CASSHQWGGLFMNTEAFF,TGCGCCAGCAGCCACCAATGGGGGGGGCTGTTCATGAACACTGAAGCTTTCTTT
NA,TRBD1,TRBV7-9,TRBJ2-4,CASSLAGTGSDIQYF,TGTGCCAGCAGCTTAGCTGGGACAGGGTCGGACATTCAGTACTTC
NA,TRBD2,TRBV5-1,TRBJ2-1,CASSLGLAGGPGEQFF,TGCGCCAGCAGCTTAGGGCTAGCGGGGGGGCCGGGTGAGCAGTTCTTC
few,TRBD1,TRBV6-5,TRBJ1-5,CASSRTGNQPQHF,TGTGCCAGCAGTCGGACAGGGAATCAGCCCCAGCATTTT
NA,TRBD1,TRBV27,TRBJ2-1,CASSLQDRFYNEQFF,TGTGCCAGCAGTTTACAGGACAGGTTTTACAATGAGCAGTTCTTC
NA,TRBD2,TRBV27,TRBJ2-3,CASSLTSGGADTQYF,TGTGCCAGCAGTTTAACTAGCGGGGGGGCAGATACGCAGTATTTT
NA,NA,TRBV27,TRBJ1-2,CASSPPGTGSYGYTF,TGTGCCAGCAGTCCACCCGGGACCGGGAGCTATGGCTACACCTTC
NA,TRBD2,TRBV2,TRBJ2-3,CASHAIAGRKADTQYF,TGTGCCAGCCATGCAATAGCGGGTCGAAAGGCAGATACGCAGTATTTT
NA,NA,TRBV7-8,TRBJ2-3,CASSSLARGTDTQYF,TGTGCCAGCAGCTCCCTAGCGCGCGGGACAGATACGCAGTATTTT
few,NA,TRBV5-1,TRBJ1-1,CASSSPDSGTEAFF,TGCGCCAGCAGCTCCCCAGACAGCGGCACTGAAGCTTTCTTT
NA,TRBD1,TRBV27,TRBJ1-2,CATYRGGYGYTF,TGTGCCACCTACAGGGGTGGGTATGGCTACACCTTC
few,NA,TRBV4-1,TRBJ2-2,CASSQYQNTGELFF,TGCGCCAGCAGCCAATACCAGAACACCGGGGAGCTGTTTTTT
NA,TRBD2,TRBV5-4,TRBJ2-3,CASSYELAGVTDTQYF,TGTGCCAGCAGCTACGAACTAGCGGGGGTCACAGATACGCAGTATTTT
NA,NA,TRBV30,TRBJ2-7,CAWSVGGSYEQYF,TGTGCCTGGAGTGTAGGGGGTTCCTACGAGCAGTACTTC
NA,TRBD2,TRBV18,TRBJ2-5,CASSPRRSPGLGHQETQYF,TGTGCCAGCTCACCAAGGCGGTCCCCGGGACTAGGACACCAAGAGACCCAGTACTTC
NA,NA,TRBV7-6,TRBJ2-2,CASSLAYANTGELFF,TGTGCCAGCAGCTTAGCATACGCGAACACCGGGGAGCTGTTTTTT
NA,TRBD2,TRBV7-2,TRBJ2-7,CASSFGTSGRAYEQYF,TGTGCCAGCAGCTTCGGGACTAGCGGGAGGGCCTACGAGCAGTACTTC
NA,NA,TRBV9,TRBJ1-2,CASSVGNYGYTF,TGTGCCAGCAGCGTAGGAAACTATGGCTACACCTTC
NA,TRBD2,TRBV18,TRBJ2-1,CASSPPGLAENEQFF,TGTGCCAGCTCACCTCCGGGACTAGCGGAGAATGAGCAGTTCTTC
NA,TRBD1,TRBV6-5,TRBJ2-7,CASSYSRTGVEQYF,TGTGCCAGCAGTTACTCGAGGACAGGAGTCGAGCAGTACTTC
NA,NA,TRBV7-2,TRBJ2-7,CASSWGRQGGYEQYF,TGTGCCAGCAGCTGGGGGCGACAGGGAGGGTACGAGCAGTACTTC
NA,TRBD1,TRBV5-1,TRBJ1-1,CASSLEPRDRWGGTEAFF,TGCGCCAGCAGCTTGGAGCCCCGGGACAGGTGGGGGGGCACTGAAGCTTTCTTT
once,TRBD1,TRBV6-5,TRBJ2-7,CASSWDRADEQYF,TGTGCCAGCAGTTGGGACAGGGCCGACGAGCAGTACTTC
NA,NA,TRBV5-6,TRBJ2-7,CASSYPGNEQYF,TGTGCCAGCAGCTACCCGGGGAACGAGCAGTACTTC
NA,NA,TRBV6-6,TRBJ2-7,CASISPQYEQYF,TGTGCCAGCATCTCTCCACAGTACGAGCAGTACTTC
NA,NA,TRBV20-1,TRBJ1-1,CSANRVAEAFF,TGCAGTGCTAACAGGGTTGCTGAAGCTTTCTTT
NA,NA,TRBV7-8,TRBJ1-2,CASSLVGINYGYTF,TGTGCCAGCAGCTTAGTAGGGATTAACTATGGCTACACCTTC